A single sample gave rise to the 7 T cell receptor beta chains below, sequenced in a study of T cell responses to AZD1222 COVID-19 vaccine. Produced via immunoSEQ multiplex PCR; TCRdb's table is partial and in-frame only. Among 150,000 to 160,000 clones listed, roughly nine tenths were seen once. The sequences come from peripheral blood, collected after recovery from COVID-19. The receptor set was obtained from an adult who had recovered from COVID-19.

The chain is built from TRBV27 and TRBJ1-5, with 9 bases matching TRBD1. V gave up 8 bases and J gave up 2 bases; unmatched junction bases: 16. Germline values: CDR1 MNHEY, CDR2 SMNVEV (reference sequence). This CDR3 comprises 18 residues. In nucleotides, the CDR3 is TGTGCCAGCGGGGACAGGGTTTCAGCGGTTTCCCGCAATCAGCCCCAGCATTTT. Protein: CASGDRVSAVSRNQPQHF.

This clone was seen more than once but under ten times. The J gene is TRBJ1-5, the V gene TRBV6-2 or TRBV6-3; D remains ambiguous. Germline V CDR1 and CDR2: MNHEY, SVGEGT. V was shortened by 2 bases and J by 6 bases, with 14 bases between the two germline ends. CDR3 length: 15 residues. The CDR3 protein is CASSYLPVGSQPQHF. In nucleotides, the CDR3 is TGTGCCAGCAGTTACCTTCCGGTGGGCAGTCAGCCCCAGCATTTT.

Only a few counts were recorded for this clone. This sequence joins TRBV6-2 or TRBV6-3 and TRBJ1-1, with no clear D. This CDR3 comprises 16 residues. Germline CDR1 and CDR2: MNHEY and SVGEGT. V lost 6 bases, J lost 8 bases, and 25 bases lay in between. CDR3 nucleotide sequence: TGTGCCAGCAGCCCTGACCGGGTAGGCGAGCGACGAGAAGCTTTCTTT. Residues: CASSPDRVGERREAFF.

This chain joins TRBV2 and TRBJ2-7, with D tentatively TRBD1 (7 bases). The CDR3 contains 15 residues. The ends were cut back, 9 bases at V and 0 bases at J, with 18 bases in the middle. Looked up from germline, CDR1 is SNHLY and CDR2 is FYNNEI. Here the CDR3 reads CASRQGGLSSYEQYF. As DNA, the CDR3 is TGTGCCAGTAGGCAGGGGGGACTCAGCTCCTACGAGCAGTACTTC.

V gene TRBV4-3 combines with J gene TRBJ2-1; perhaps TRBD1 as D (5 bases). In germline, CDR1 is LGHNA, CDR2 YSLEER. Trimming pared 3 bases from V and 8 bases from J, leaving 17 bases between. This CDR3 is built from 15 residues. CDR3 nucleotide sequence: TGCGCCAGCAGCCATCCTGGTGGGGCGAAGGATGAGCAGTTCTTC. Translating gives CASSHPGGAKDEQFF.

The chain has TRBV11-2 and TRBJ2-7; D gene uncertain. Trimming stripped 8 bases from V and 4 bases from J, with 15 bases between. The CDR3 is made up of 13 amino acids. CDR1 and CDR2 from the germline V gene are SGHAT and FQNNGV. CDR3 sequence reads: CASGPWRSYEQYF. In DNA form, the CDR3 reads TGTGCCAGCGGCCCTTGGCGGTCATACGAGCAGTACTTC.

J is TRBJ2-7 and V is TRBV5-4, with a possible D match to TRBD2 (6 bases). The CDR3 is 14 residues long. Germline V gene data show CDR1 as SGHNT and CDR2 as YYREEE (reference sequence). V gave up 4 bases and J gave up 2 bases, with 13 bases separating them. CDR3 nucleotide sequence: TGTGCCAGCAGCGTCAGAGCGGGCCCCTACGAGCAGTACTTC. Translated: CASSVRAGPYEQYF. The entire variable domain, with the rest obtained from reference TRBV5-4 and TRBJ2-7, is as follows: ETGVTQSPTHLIKTRGQQVTLRCSSQSGHNTVSWYQQALGQGPQFIFQYYREEENGRGNFPPRFSGLQFPNYSSELNVNALELDDSALYLCASSVRAGPYEQYFGPGTRLTVT.